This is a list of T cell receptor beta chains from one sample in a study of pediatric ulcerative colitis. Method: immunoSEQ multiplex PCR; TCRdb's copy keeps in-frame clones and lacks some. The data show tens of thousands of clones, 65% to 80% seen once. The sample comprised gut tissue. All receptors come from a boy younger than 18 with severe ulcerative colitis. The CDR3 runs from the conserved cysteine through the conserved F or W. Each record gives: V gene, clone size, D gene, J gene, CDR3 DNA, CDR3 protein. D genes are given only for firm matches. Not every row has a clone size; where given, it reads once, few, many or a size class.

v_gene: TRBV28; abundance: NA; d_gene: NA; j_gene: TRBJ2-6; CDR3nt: TGTGCCAGCAGTCTCAGTTCCTCGCACGTCCTGACTTTC; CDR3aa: CASSLSSSHVLTF
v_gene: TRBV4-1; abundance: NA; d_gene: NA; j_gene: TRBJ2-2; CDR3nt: TGCGCCAGCAGCCAAGGGTATCCGAACACCGGGGAGCTGTTTTTT; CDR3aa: CASSQGYPNTGELFF
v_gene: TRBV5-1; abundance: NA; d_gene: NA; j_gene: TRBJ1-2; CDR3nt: TGCGCCAGCAGCTTGGCAGCTAACTATGGCTACACCTTC; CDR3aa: CASSLAANYGYTF
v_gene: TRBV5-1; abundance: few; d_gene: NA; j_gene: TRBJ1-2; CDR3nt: TGCGCCAGCAGCGGGGAGGTTCCCTATGGCTACACCTTC; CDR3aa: CASSGEVPYGYTF
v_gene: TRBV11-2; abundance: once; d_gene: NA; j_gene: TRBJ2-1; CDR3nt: TGTGCCAGCAGCTTAGGGCCCCCTGACTTGTATGAGCAGTTCTTC; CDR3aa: CASSLGPPDLYEQFF
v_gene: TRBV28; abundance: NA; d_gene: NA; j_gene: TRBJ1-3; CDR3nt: TGTGCCAGCAGTTCCCTCCCTGGCAGGGTCGACTCTGGAAACACCATATATTTT; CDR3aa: CASSSLPGRVDSGNTIYF
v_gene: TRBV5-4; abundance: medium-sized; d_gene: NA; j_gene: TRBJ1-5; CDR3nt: TGTGCCAGCAGCTTGGGACTGGGTCAGCCCCAGCATTTT; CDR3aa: CASSLGLGQPQHF
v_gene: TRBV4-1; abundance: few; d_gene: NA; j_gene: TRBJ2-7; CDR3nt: TGCGCCAGCAGCCAAGATAACCCGGCAGGGGATTCCGGCGAGCAGTACTTC; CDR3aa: CASSQDNPAGDSGEQYF
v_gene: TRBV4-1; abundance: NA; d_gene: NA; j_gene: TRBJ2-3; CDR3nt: TGCGCCAGCGCGCAATCCCCCACAGATACGCAGTATTTT; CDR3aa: CASAQSPTDTQYF
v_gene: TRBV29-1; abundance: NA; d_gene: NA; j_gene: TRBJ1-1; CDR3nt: TGCAGCGTTGAGAGGGCAGCGGAGGCTGAAGCTTTCTTT; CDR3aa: CSVERAAEAEAFF
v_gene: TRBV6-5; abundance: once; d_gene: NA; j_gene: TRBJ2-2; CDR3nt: TGTGCCAGCAGTTTGAAACTAGCCTCCGGGGAGCTGTTTTTT; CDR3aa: CASSLKLASGELFF
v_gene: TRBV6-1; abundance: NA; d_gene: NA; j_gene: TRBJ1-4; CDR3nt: TGTGCCAGCAGTGAAAAATTTAGAGGTGAAAAACTGTTTTTT; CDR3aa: CASSEKFRGEKLFF
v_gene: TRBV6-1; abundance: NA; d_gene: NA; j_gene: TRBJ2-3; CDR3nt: TGTGCCAGCAGTGAAGTTGGACTGCGCACAGATACGCAGTATTTT; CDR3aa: CASSEVGLRTDTQYF
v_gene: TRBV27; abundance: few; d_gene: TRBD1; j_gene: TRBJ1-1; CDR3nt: TGTGCCAGCAGACTCTCTCTTTTGACAGGGACTGAAGCTTTCTTT; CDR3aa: CASRLSLLTGTEAFF
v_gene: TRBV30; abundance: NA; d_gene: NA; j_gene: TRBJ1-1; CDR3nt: TGTGCCTGGGGGGCAGCGATTGAAGCTTTCTTT; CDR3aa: CAWGAAIEAFF
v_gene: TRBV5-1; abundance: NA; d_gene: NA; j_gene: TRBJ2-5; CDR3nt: TGCGCCAGCAGCGCCAATGATGGGAAACAAGAGACCCAGTACTTC; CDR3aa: CASSANDGKQETQYF
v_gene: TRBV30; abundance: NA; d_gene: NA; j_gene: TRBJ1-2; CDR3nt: TGTGCCTGGACCTCCTCGGACAACTATGGCTACACCTTC; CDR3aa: CAWTSSDNYGYTF
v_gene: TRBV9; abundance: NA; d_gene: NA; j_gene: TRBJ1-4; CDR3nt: TGTGCCAGCAGCGCCGGAGCCATTAATGAAAAACTGTTTTTT; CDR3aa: CASSAGAINEKLFF
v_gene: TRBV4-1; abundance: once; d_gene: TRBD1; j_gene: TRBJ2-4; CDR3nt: TGCGCCAGCAGCCAAGCCGTAGGACAGGGGCAAAACATTCAGTACTTC; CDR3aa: CASSQAVGQGQNIQYF
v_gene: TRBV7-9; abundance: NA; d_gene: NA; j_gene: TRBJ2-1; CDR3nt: TGTGCCAGCAGCGGCACGGACGTCTACAATGAGCAGTTCTTC; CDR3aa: CASSGTDVYNEQFF
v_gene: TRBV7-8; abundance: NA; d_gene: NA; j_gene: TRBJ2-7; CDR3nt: TGTGCCAGCAGCCTGTCCGGAAGGGGATCCTACGAGCAGTACTTC; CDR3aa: CASSLSGRGSYEQYF
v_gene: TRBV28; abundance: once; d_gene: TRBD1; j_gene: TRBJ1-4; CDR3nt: TGTGCCAGCAGTACACGGGGGACAGGAGATGAAAAACTGTTTTTT; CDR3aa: CASSTRGTGDEKLFF
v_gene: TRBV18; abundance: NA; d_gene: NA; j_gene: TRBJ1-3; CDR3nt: TGTGCCAGCTCACCCCCGGGGGGAGTTCGGACCATATATTTT; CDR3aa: CASSPPGGVRTIYF
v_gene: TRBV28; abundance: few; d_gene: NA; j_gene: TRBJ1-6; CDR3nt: TGTGCCAGCAGTTTATACGGTTGGGTACCCCTCCACTTT; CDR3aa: CASSLYGWVPLHF
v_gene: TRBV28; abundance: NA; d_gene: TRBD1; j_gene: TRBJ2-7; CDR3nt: TGTGCCATCTCGAGGACAGGGGCCTACGAGCAGTACTTC; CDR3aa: CAISRTGAYEQYF
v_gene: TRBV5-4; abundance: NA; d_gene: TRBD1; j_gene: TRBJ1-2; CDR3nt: TGTGCCAGCACCAGACAGGGGGCGATCGGCTACACCTTC; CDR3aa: CASTRQGAIGYTF
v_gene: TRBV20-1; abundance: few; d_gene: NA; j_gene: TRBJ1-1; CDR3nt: TGCAGTGCAAAGGAGGATGTTGAAGCTTTCTTT; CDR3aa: CSAKEDVEAFF
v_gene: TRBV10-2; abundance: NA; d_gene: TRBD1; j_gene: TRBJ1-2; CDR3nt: TGCGCCAGCACCCAATCAGACAGGGTGCATGGCTACACCTTC; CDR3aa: CASTQSDRVHGYTF
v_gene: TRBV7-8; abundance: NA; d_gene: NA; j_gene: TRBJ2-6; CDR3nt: TGTGCCAGCAGCTTGATAGGGGGACCTGTGGACTCTGGGGCCAACGTCCTGACTTTC; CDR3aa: CASSLIGGPVDSGANVLTF
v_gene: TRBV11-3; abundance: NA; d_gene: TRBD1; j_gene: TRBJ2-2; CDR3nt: TGTGCCAGCAGTTTCACCGGGACAGGTCCCGGGGAGCTGTTTTTT; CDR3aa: CASSFTGTGPGELFF
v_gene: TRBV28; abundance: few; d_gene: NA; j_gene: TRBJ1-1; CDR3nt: TGTGCCAGCAGTCTTGATCAGGGGTCCCCTGAAGCTTTCTTT; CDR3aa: CASSLDQGSPEAFF
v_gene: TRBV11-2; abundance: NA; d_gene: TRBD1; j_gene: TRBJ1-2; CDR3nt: TGTGCCAGCAGCTTATCGGGACAGGGGGCGCGTGGCTACACCTTC; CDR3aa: CASSLSGQGARGYTF
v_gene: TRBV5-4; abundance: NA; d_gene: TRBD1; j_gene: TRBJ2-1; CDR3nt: TGTGCCAGCAGCTACCGGGACAGACTCAATGAGCAGTTCTTC; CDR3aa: CASSYRDRLNEQFF
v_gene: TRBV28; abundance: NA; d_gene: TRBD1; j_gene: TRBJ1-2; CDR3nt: TGTGCCAGCAGAAACGCACAGGGGCTGCGGAATGGCTACACCTTC; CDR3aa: CASRNAQGLRNGYTF
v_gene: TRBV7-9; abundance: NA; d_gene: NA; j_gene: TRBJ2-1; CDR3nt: TGTGCCAGCACCACGAGCGATGGGGGGATCTACAATGAGCAGTTCTTC; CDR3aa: CASTTSDGGIYNEQFF
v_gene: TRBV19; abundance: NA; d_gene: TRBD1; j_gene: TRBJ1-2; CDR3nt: TGTGCCAGTAGTATCACCCCCTTACAGGGGGCGCGCTATGGCTACACCTTC; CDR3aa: CASSITPLQGARYGYTF
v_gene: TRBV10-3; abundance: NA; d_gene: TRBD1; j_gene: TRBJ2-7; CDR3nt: TGTGCGAACCTATCCCGGGACAGAAACTACGAGCAGTACTTC; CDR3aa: CANLSRDRNYEQYF
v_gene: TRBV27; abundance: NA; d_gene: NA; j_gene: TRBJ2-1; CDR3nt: TGTGCCAGCAGCACCCCCGGGGCCAAGCAGTTCTTC; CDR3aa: CASSTPGAKQFF
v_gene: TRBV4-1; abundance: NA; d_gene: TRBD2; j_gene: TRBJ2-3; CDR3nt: TGCGCCAGCAGACAGCTGGGGGGGAGGGATACGCAGTATTTT; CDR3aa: CASRQLGGRDTQYF
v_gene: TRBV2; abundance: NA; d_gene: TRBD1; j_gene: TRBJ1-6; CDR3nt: TGTGCCAGCCGAGTGGACAGGGAAGAAGTTTCACCCCTCCACTTT; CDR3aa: CASRVDREEVSPLHF
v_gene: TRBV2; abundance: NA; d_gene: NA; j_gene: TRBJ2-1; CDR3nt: TGTGCCAGCATTCTCCGGAGGGAGGCGCAGTTCTTC; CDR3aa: CASILRREAQFF
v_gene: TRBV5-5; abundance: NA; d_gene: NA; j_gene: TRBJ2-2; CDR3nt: TGTGCCAGCAGCCTAATGTGGACAGTGAACACCGGGGAGCTGTTTTTT; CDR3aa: CASSLMWTVNTGELFF
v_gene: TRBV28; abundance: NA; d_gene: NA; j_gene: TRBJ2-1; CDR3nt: TGTGCCAGCAGTTCCAGGGGACCCCGGGGTAATGAGCAGTTCTTC; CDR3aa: CASSSRGPRGNEQFF